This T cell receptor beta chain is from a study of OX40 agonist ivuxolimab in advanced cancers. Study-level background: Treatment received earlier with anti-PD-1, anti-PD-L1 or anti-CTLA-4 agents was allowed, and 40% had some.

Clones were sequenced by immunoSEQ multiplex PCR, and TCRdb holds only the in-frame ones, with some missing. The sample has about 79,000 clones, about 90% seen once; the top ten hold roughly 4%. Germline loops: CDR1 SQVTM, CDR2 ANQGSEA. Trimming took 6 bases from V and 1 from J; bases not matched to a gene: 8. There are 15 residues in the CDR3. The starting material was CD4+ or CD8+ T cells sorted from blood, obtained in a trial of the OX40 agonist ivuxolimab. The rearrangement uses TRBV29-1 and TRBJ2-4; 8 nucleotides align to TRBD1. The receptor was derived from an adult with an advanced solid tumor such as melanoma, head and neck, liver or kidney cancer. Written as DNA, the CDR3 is TGCAGCGTCTCCGGGACAGGTATTGCCAAAAACATTCAGTACTTC. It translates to CSVSGTGIAKNIQYF.